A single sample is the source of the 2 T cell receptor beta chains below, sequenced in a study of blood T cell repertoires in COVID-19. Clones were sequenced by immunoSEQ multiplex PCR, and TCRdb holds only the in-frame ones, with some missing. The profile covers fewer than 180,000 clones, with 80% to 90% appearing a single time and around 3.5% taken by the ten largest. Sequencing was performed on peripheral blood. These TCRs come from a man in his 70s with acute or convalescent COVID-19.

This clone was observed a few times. The CDR3 sequence: CSVVEGGRYEQYF. The CDR3 coding sequence is TGCAGCGTTGTTGAGGGCGGGAGGTACGAGCAGTACTTC. The chain couples TRBV29-1 to TRBJ2-7; 8 bases agree with TRBD2. This CDR3 spans 13 amino acids. The ends lost 4 bases at V and 4 bases at J; junction bases unmatched: 6. Germline-derived CDR1 and CDR2 are SQVTM and ANQGSEA.

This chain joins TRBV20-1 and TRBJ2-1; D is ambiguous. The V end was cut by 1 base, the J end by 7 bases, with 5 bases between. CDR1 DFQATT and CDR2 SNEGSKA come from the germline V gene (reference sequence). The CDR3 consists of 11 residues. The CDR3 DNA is TGCAGTGCTAGAGTAGTGAATGAGCAGTTCTTC. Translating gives CSARVVNEQFF.